The clone carrying this T cell receptor (beta chain) was counted between two and nine times. Its antigen is still unknown. Data came from immunoSEQ multiplex PCR; TCRdb stores just in-frame clones and leaves some out. The repertoire holds about 350,000 clones, with about 85% as singletons. This CDR3 spans 14 amino acids. The germline gives CDR1 MNHEY, CDR2 SVGAGI. Trimming left V 5 bases short and J 5 bases short, with 15 bases between. The data are from a study of Ad26.COV2.S vaccination and SARS-CoV-2 variants. About the research overall: Donor joined the COV1001 Ad26.COV2.S trial arm.

As for treatment: about 20 received Ad26.COV2.S at low or high dose, single or two shots; roughly five received placebo; per-sample allocation not given. Day 63 after the first vaccine or placebo injection was the time point for sampling. Study-level points and caveats: Recipients of either vaccine or placebo displayed similar breadth of non-spike TCRs. Reportedly, after vaccination the spike-specific CD8+ and CD4+ T cell responses displayed substantial breadth.

The starting material was peripheral blood, obtained in a trial of Ad26.COV2.S vaccine versus placebo. This clonotype originated in a person between 18 and 65 years old who received the Ad26.COV2.S COVID-19 vaccine or a placebo. The chain combines TRBV6-5 with TRBJ1-1; D not certain. CDR3 sequence (DNA): TGTGCCAGCAGTCCCTCGTGGGGTGGGACTGAAGCTTTCTTT. Translating it yields CASSPSWGGTEAFF.